This entry describes one T cell receptor (beta chain). Its target is unknown. The source of the sample is a study of cytomegalovirus exposure and HLA in healthy donors. Study overall: Approximately 180 million T cells yielded approximately 100 million unique TCR beta sequences, as an earlier analysis found. From HLA-typed donors, an early data release held roughly 80 million unique TCRs. Notes on the study in general: Approximately 17,000 TCR beta sequences were associated with HLA alleles at 0.05 false discovery rate in a later analysis.

V gave up 3 bases and J gave up 1 base; unmatched junction bases: 4. Germline CDR1 MGHRA, CDR2 YSYEKL. The CDR3 is 15 amino acids. PCR amplification relied on 60 Vbeta primers (plus 13 Jbeta primers). Repertoires were generated with immunoSEQ multiplex PCR, while TCRdb's copy carries only in-frame clones and drops some. The sample includes roughly 93,000 clones, more than 65% seen only once; the top ten take roughly 8.3%. Sequenced: PBMCs. The chain couples TRBV4-1 to TRBJ1-1, with TRBD1 matching over 8 bases. The TCR originated in a human donor in good health. CDR3 bases: TGCGCCAGCAGCCACTTGGGGACAGGGAACACTGAAGCTTTCTTT. It translates to CASSHLGTGNTEAFF.